These T cell receptor beta chains were read from a single sample in a study of lymphopenia after photon versus proton radiotherapy. The table came from immunoSEQ multiplex PCR; TCRdb's copy has only in-frame clones and leaves some out. The table records 45,000 to 65,000 clones, 83% of them present only once. The material was peripheral blood, obtained from a patient treated with photon-based radiotherapy. The receptors here all came from a man aged 50-60 years with gastric cancer. Both conserved end residues are part of each CDR3. The D gene is left open where the match is weak. Size is omitted from some rows. Given values are once, few, many or a class for expanded clones.

clone_size | j_call | d_call | v_call | cdr3_nt | cdr3_aa
NA | TRBJ2-5 | TRBD1 | TRBV18 | TGTGCCAGCTCTCCTACAGGGGATCGAGAGACCCAGTACTTC | CASSPTGDRETQYF
few | TRBJ2-3 | NA | TRBV5-6 | TGTGCCAGCAGCTTGGCCCCAAAGGATACGCAGTATTTT | CASSLAPKDTQYF
few | TRBJ1-1 | NA | TRBV7-2 | TGTGCCAGCAGCGCTACCTTGAACACTGAAGCTTTCTTT | CASSATLNTEAFF
NA | TRBJ1-1 | NA | TRBV29-1 | TGCAGCTTTTGGGACACCCTAACGGGGGCGAGCACTGAAGCTTTCTTT | CSFWDTLTGASTEAFF
NA | TRBJ1-2 | NA | TRBV19 | TGTGCCAGTAGTGATGTATACTATGGCTACACCTTC | CASSDVYYGYTF
NA | TRBJ2-3 | TRBD2 | TRBV12-5 | TGTGCTAGTGGGGCTAGCGGGACGGATACAGATACGCAGTATTTT | CASGASGTDTDTQYF
NA | TRBJ2-7 | NA | TRBV27 | TGTGCCAGCAGGGGGGATAGGGAGGAGCAGTACTTC | CASRGDREEQYF
NA | TRBJ2-1 | TRBD2 | TRBV27 | TGTGCCAGCAGTTTACGGCTAGCGGGAAATGAGCAGTTCTTC | CASSLRLAGNEQFF
NA | TRBJ2-1 | TRBD1 | TRBV19 | TGTGCCAGTAGTAATGACAGGGTGTCCTACAATGAGCAGTTCTTC | CASSNDRVSYNEQFF
NA | TRBJ2-7 | TRBD1 | TRBV27 | TGTGCCAGCAGTTCGGACAGGGAGAGGCTGTACTTC | CASSSDRERLYF
few | TRBJ2-7 | TRBD2 | TRBV6-1 | TGTGCCAGCAGTGAAGCCGGGGAGGGCGCCGGCTACGAGCAGTACTTC | CASSEAGEGAGYEQYF